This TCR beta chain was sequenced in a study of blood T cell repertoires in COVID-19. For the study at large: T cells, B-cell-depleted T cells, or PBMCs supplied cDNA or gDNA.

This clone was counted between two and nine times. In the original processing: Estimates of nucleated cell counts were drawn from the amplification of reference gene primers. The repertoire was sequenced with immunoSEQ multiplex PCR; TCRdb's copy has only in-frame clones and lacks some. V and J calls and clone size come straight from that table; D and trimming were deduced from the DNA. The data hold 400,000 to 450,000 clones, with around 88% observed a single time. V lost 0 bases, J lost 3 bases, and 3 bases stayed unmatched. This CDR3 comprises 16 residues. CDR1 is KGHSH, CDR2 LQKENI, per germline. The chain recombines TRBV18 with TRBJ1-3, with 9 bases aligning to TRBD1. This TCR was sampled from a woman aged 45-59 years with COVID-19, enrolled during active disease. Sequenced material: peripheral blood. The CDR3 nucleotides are TGTGCCAGCTCACCACCAACAGGGGGCTTTGGAAACACCATATATTTT. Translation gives CASSPPTGGFGNTIYF.